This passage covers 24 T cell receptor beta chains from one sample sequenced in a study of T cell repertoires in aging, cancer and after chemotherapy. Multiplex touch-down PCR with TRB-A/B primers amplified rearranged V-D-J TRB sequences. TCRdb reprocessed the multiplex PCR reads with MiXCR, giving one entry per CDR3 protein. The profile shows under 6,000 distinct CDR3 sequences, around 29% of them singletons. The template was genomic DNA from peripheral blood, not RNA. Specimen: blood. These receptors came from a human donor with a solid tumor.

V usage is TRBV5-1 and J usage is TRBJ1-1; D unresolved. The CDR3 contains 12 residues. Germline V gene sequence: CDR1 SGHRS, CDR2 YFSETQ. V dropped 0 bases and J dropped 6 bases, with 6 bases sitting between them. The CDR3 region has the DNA TGCGCCAGCAGCTTGGGACACGCTGAAGCTTTCTTT. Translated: CASSLGHAEAFF.

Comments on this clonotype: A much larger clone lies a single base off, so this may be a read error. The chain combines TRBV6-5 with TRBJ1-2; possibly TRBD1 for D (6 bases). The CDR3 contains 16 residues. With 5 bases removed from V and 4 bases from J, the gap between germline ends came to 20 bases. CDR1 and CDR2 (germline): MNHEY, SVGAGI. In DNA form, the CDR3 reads TGTGCCAGCAGTGAAGCCTTGACAGGATCATCCTATGGCTACACCTTC. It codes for CASSEALTGSSYGYTF.

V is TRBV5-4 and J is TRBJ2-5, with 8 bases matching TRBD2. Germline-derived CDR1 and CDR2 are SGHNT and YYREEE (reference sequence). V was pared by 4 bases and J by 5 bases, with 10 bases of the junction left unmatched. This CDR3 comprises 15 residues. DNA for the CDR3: TGTGCCAGCAGCCCCGCCCCTAGCGGGCGGGAGACCCAGTACTTC. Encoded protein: CASSPAPSGRETQYF.

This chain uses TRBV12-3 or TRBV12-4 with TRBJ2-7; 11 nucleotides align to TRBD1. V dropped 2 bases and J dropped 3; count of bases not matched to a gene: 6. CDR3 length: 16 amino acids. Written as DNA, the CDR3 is TGTGCCAGCAGTTTATGGCTGGGGACAGGGGGCTACGAGCAGTACTTC. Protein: CASSLWLGTGGYEQYF.

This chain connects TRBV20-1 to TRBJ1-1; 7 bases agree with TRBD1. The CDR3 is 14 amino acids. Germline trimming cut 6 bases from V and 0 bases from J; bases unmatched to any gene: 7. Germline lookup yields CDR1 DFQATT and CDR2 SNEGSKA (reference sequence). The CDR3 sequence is CSARDGTVNTEAFF. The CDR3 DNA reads TGCAGTGCGAGGGACGGGACAGTGAACACTGAAGCTTTCTTT.

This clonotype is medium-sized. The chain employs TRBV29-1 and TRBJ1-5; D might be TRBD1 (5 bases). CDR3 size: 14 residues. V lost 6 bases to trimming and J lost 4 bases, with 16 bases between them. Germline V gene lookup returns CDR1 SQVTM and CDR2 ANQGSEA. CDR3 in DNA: TGCAGCGTCACCGGGACGGACCCTAATCAGCCCCAGCATTTT. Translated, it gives CSVTGTDPNQPQHF.

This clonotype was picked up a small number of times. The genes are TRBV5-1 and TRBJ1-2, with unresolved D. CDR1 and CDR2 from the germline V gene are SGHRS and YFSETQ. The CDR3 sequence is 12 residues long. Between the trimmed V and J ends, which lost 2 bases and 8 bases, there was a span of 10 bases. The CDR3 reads CASSLRSYGYTF. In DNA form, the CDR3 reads TGCGCCAGCAGCTTAAGAAGTTACGGCTACACCTTC. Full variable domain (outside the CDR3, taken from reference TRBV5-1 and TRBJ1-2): KAGVTQTPRYLIKTRGQQVTLSCSPISGHRSVSWYQQTPGQGLQFLFEYFSETQRNKGNFPGRFSGRQFSNSRSEMNVSTLELGDSALYLCASSLRSYGYTFGSGTRLTVV.

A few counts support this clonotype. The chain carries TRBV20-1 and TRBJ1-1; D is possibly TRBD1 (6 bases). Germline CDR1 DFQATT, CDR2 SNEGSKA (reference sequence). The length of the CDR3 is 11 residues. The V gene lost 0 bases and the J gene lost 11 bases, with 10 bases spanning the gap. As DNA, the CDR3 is TGCAGTGCTAGAGATACAGGGAGGGCTTTCTTT. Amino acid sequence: CSARDTGRAFF.

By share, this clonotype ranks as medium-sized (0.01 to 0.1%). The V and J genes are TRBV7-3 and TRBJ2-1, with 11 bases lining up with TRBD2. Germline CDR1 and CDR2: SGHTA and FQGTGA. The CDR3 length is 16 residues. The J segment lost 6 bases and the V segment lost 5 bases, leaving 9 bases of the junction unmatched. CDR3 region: CASSVLAGGPLNEQFF. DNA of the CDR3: TGTGCCAGCAGCGTTTTAGCGGGAGGGCCGCTCAATGAGCAGTTCTTC.

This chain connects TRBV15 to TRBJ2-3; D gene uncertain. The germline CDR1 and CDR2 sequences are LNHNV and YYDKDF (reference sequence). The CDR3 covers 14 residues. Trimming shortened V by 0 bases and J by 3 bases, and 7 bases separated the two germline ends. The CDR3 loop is CATSRDPTTDTQYF. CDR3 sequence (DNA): TGTGCCACCAGCAGAGATCCGACGACAGATACGCAGTATTTT.

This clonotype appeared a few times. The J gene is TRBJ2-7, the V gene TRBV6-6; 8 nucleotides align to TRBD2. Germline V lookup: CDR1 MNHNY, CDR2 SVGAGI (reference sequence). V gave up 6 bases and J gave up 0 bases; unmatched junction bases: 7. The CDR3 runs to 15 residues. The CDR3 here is CASRPTAGGSYEQYF. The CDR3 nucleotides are TGTGCCAGCAGACCTACGGCGGGAGGCTCCTACGAGCAGTACTTC.

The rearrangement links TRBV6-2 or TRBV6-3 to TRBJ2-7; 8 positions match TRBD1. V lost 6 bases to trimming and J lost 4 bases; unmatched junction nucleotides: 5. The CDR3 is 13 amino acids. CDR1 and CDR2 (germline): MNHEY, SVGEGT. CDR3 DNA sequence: TGTGCCAGCAGACTGGACAGGGCGTACGAGCAGTACTTC. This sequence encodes CASRLDRAYEQYF.

The CDR3 DNA reads TGTGCCAGCAGCTTAGATTCGGACACCCAATATGGCTACACCTTC. Protein: CASSLDSDTQYGYTF. The chain carries TRBV7-2 and TRBJ1-2, with D possibly being TRBD1 (5 bases). Germline V gene lookup returns CDR1 SGHTA and CDR2 FQGNSA. CDR3 length equals 15 residues. V was pared by 1 base and J by 5 bases, with 14 bases between.

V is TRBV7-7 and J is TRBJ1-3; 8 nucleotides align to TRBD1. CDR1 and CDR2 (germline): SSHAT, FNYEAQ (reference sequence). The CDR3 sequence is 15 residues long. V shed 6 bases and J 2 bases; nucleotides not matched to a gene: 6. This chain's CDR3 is CASSPQGGTGNTIYF. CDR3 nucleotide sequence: TGTGCCAGCAGTCCACAGGGGGGAACTGGAAACACCATATATTTT.

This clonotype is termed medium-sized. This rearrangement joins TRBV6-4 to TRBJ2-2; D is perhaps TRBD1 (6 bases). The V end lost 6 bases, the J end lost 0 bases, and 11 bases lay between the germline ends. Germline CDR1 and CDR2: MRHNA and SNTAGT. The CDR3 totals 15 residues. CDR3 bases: TGTGCCAGCAGCCGGGACACGTCGAACACCGGGGAGCTGTTTTTT. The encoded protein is CASSRDTSNTGELFF.

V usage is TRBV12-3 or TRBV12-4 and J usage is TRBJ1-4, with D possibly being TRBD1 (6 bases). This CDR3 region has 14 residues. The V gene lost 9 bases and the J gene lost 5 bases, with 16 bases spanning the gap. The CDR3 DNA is TGTGCCAGGAAAGGGGGGGTAAGAAATGAAAAACTGTTTTTT. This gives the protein CARKGGVRNEKLFF.

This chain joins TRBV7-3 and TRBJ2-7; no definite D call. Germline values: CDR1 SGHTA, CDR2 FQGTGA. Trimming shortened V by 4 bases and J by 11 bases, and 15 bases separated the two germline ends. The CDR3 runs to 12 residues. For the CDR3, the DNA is TGTGCCAGCAGCTCGCGACGGGTTGAGAAGTACTTC. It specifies CASSSRRVEKYF.

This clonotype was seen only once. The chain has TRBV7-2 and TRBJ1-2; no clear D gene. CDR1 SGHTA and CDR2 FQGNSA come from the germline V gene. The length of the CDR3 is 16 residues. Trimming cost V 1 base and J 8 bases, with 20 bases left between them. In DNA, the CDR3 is TGTGCCAGCAGCTTAGACCCTACCGTAAAGAGATGGGGCTACACCTTC. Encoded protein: CASSLDPTVKRWGYTF.

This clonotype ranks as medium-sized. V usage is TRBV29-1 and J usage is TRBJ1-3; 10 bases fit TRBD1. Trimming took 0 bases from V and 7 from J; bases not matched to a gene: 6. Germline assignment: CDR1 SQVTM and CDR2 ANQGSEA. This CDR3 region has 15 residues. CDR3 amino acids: CSVEDGGTGENTIYF. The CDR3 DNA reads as TGCAGCGTTGAAGACGGTGGGACAGGGGAGAACACCATATATTTT.

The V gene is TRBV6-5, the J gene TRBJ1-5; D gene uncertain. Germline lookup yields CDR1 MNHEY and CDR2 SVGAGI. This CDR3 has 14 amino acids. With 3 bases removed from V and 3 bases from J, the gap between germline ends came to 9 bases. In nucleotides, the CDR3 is TGTGCCAGCAGTTATCGAGTGGACAATCAGCCCCAGCATTTT. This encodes CASSYRVDNQPQHF.

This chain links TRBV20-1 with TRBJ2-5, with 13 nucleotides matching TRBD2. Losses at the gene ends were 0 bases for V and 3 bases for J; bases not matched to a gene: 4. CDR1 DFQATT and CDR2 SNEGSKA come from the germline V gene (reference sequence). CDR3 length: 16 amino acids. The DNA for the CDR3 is TGCAGTGCTAGAGATCTGGGGACTAGCGGGGAAGAGACCCAGTACTTC. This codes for CSARDLGTSGEETQYF.

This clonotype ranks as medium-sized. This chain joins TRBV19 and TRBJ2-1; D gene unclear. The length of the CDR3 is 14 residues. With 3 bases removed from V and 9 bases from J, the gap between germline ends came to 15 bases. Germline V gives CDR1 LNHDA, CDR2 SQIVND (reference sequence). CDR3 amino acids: CASSMNTAAVEQFF. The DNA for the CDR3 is TGTGCCAGTAGTATGAATACCGCGGCGGTTGAGCAGTTCTTC.

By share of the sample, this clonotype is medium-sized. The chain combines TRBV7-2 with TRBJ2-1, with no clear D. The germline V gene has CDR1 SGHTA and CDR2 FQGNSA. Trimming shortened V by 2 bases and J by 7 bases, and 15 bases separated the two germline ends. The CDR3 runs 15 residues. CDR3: CASSLTGPVSNEQFF. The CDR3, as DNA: TGTGCCAGCAGCTTAACCGGGCCAGTTTCTAATGAGCAGTTCTTC.

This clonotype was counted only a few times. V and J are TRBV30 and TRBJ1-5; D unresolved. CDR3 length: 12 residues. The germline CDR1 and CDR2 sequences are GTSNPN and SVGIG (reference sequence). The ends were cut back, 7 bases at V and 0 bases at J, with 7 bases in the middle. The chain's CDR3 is CAYDISNQPQHF. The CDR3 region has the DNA TGTGCCTATGATATTAGCAATCAGCCCCAGCATTTT.